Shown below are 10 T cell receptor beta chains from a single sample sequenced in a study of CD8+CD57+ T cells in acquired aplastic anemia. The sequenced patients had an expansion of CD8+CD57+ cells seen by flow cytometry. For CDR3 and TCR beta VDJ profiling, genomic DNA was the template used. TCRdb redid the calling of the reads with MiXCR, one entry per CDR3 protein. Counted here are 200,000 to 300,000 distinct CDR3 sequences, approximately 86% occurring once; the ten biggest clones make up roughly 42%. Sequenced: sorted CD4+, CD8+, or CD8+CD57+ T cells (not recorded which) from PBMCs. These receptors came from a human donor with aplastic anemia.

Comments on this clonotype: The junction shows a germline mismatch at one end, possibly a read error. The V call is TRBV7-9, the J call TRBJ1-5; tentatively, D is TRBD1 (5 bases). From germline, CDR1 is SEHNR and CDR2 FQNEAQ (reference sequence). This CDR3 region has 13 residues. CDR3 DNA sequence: TGCGCCAGCAGCCTACCAGGGACTCACCCCCAGCATTTT. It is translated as CASSLPGTHPQHF.

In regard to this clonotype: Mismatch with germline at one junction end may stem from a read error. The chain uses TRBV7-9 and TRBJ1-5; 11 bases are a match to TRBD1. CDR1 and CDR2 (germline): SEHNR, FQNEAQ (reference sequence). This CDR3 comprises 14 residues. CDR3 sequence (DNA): TGTGCCGGACAGGGGGCTGGGGAGACCCAGTACTACGGGTTT. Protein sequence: CAGQGAGETQYYGF.

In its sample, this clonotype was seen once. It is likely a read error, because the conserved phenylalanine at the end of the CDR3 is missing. CDR3 in amino acids: CASSGAGDGQYC. The CDR3, as DNA: TGTGCCAGCAGCGGAGCGGGGGACGGTCAGTACTGC. The chain carries TRBV7-3 and TRBJ2-4; 8 bases are a match to TRBD2. J was trimmed by 12 bases and V by 5 bases; bases with no gene match: 6. The CDR3 covers 12 residues. Looked up from germline, CDR1 is SGHTA and CDR2 is FQGTGA.

The CDR3 region is CASSYPCTEGSDEQFF. As DNA, the CDR3 is TGTGCCAGCAGCTACCCGTGCACTGAGGGGAGCGATGAGCAGTTCTTC. The chain carries TRBV11-3 and TRBJ2-1, with D possibly being TRBD1 or TRBD2 (5 bases each). Germline CDR1 reads SGHNT; CDR2 reads YENEEA. Trimming stripped 4 bases from V and 8 bases from J, with 21 bases between. The CDR3 is 16 amino acids.

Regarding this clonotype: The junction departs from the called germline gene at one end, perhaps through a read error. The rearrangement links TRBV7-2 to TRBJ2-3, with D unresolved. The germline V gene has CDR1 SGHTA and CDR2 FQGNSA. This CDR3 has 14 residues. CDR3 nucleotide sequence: TGTGCCAGCAGCTTAGCGCGAAGACCCGATACGCAAGATTTT. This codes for CASSLARRPDTQDF.

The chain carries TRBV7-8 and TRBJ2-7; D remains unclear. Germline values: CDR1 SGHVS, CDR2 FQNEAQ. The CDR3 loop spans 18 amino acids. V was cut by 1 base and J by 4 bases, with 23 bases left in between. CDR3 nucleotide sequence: TGTGCCAGCAGCTTAGATGGAAGTCCCGATACGCAGTATTACGAGCAGTACGTC. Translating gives CASSLDGSPDTQYYEQYV.

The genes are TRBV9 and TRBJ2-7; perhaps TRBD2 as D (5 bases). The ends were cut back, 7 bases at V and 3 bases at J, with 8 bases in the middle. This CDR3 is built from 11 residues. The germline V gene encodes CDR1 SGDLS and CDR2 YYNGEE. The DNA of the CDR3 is TGTGCCAGCGGCCGGGGCTACGAGCAGTACTTC. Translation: CASGRGYEQYF. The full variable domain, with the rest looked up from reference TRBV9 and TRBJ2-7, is DSGVTQTPKHLITATGQRVTLRCSPRSGDLSVYWYQQSLDQGLQFLIQYYNGEERAKGNILERFSAQQFPDLHSELNLSSLELGDSALYFCASGRGYEQYFGPGTRLTVT.

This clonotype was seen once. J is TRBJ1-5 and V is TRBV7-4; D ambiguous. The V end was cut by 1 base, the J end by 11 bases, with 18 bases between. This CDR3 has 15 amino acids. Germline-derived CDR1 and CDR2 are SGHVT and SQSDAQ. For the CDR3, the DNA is TGTGCCAGCAGCTTAGGGACCGCCGGAAATCATGCCCAGCATTTT. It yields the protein CASSLGTAGNHAQHF. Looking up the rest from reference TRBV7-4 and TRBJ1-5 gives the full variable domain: GAGVSQSPRYKVAKRGRDVALRCDSISGHVTLYWYRQTLGQGSEVLTYSQSDAQRDKSGRPSGRFSAERPERSVSTLKIQRTEQGDSAVYLCASSLGTAGNHAQHFGDGTRLSIL.

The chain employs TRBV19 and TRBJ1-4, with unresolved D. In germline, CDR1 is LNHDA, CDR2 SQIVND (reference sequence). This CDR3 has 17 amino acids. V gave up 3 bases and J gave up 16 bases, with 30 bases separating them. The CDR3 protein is CASSIPTRAEDTDTQFF. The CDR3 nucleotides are TGTGCCAGTAGTATCCCTACTCGAGCGGAAGATACAGATACGCAGTTTTTT.

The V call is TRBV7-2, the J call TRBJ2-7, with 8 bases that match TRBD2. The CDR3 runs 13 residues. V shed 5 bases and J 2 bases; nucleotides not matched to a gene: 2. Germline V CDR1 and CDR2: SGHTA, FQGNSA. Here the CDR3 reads CASSRAGAYEQYF. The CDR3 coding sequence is TGTGCCAGCAGCCGAGCGGGGGCCTACGAGCAGTACTTC.